The 9 T cell receptor beta chains presented below share a single source sample, sequenced in a study of cytomegalovirus exposure and HLA in healthy donors. The PCR ran on 60 Vbeta and 13 Jbeta primers. The assay was immunoSEQ multiplex PCR, and TCRdb's table has in-frame clones only and misses some. The sample lists roughly 200,000 clones; around 80% were seen once. Sequencing was carried out using PBMCs. The receptors were sampled from a middle-aged woman in good health and CMV-seronegative.

The chain carries TRBV27 and TRBJ2-7, with D possibly TRBD2 on 6 matching bases. V gave up 6 bases and J gave up 2 bases, with 20 bases separating them. CDR1 is MNHEY and CDR2 is SMNVEV in the germline V gene (reference sequence). The length of the CDR3 is 16 residues. CDR3 residues: CASSHTLQGLPYEQYF. The CDR3 DNA follows: TGTGCCAGCAGCCATACGCTCCAGGGACTGCCCTACGAGCAGTACTTC.

This sequence joins TRBV6-1 and TRBJ2-5; 7 bases fit TRBD2. Unmatched junction bases numbered 7, after V lost 2 bases and J lost 4 bases. The CDR3 loop spans 15 amino acids. CDR1 MNHNS and CDR2 SASEGT come from the germline V gene. CDR3 protein: CASSEQRSGGETQYF. In DNA, the CDR3 is TGTGCCAGCAGTGAACAGAGGTCGGGAGGAGAGACCCAGTACTTC.

This clone came up once. The gene calls are TRBV5-1 and TRBJ1-1; possibly TRBD1 for D (6 bases). Germline values: CDR1 SGHRS, CDR2 YFSETQ. The V and J ends lost 0 bases and 4 bases respectively, with 13 bases between them. The CDR3 totals 15 residues. CDR3 in amino acids: CASSLARGGITEAFF. The CDR3 DNA reads TGCGCCAGCAGCTTGGCGAGGGGGGGAATCACTGAAGCTTTCTTT.

J is TRBJ2-1 and V is TRBV21-1; the D segment call TRBD2 is taken from the table without a DNA check. TRBV21-1 is given as a pseudogene. CDR3 length: 17 amino acids. CDR3 amino acids: CASSNDTDLVWHNEQFF. The CDR3 DNA reads TGTGCCAGCAGCAATGACACGGACTTGGTGTGGCACAATGAGCAGTTCTTC.

This chain joins TRBV6-1 and TRBJ2-5, with TRBD2 matching over 14 bases. Germline CDR1 reads MNHNS; CDR2 reads SASEGT. Trimming cost V 4 bases and J 2 bases; bases outside gene matches: 3. This CDR3 is 16 amino acids long. CDR3 protein: CASSGLAGGWQETQYF. CDR3 DNA: TGTGCCAGCAGTGGACTAGCGGGGGGGTGGCAAGAGACCCAGTACTTC.

V and J are TRBV10-2 and TRBJ2-5; 8 positions agree with TRBD2. The germline V gene encodes CDR1 WSHSY and CDR2 SAAADI. The CDR3 covers 14 residues. V gave up 5 bases and J gave up 5 bases; unmatched junction bases: 7. CDR3: CASSRTRGGETQYF. As DNA, the CDR3 is TGCGCCAGCAGTCGGACACGGGGGGGGGAGACCCAGTACTTC.

The chain joins TRBV5-1 to TRBJ1-4; D is unresolved. CDR1 SGHRS and CDR2 YFSETQ come from the germline V gene. CDR3 length: 15 amino acids. Trimming cost V 4 bases and J 5 bases, with 15 bases left between them. CDR3 in amino acids: CASSTSYARNEKLFF. For the CDR3, the DNA is TGCGCCAGCAGCACCAGTTACGCCCGAAATGAAAAACTGTTTTTT.

The gene calls are TRBV14 and TRBJ1-1; D remains unclear. CDR3 length equals 15 residues. V shed 5 bases and J shed 1 base, with 14 bases lying between them. Per germline, CDR1 SGHDN and CDR2 FVKESK. CDR3: CASSDEAVPNTEAFF. CDR3 DNA sequence: TGTGCCAGCAGCGACGAGGCCGTCCCGAACACTGAAGCTTTCTTT.

The V gene is TRBV25-1, the J gene TRBJ2-1; 8 bases agree with TRBD1. The V and J ends lost 0 bases and 4 bases, in that order; junction bases with no gene match: 5. The CDR3 is 16 amino acids. CDR1 MGHDK and CDR2 SYGVNS come from the germline V gene. Here the CDR3 DNA reads TGTGCCAGCAGTGAATATGGAGGACAGGGATACAATGAGCAGTTCTTC. This translates into CASSEYGGQGYNEQFF.